This T cell receptor (beta chain) was recovered during a study of cytomegalovirus exposure and HLA in healthy donors. Study outcomes and limitations: A previous analysis found most TCR beta V segments productive roughly 87% or roughly 30% of the time.

It was with 60 Vbeta and 13 Jbeta primers that the PCR ran. TCRdb keeps only in-frame clones here, not all; method: immunoSEQ multiplex PCR. The sample lists approximately 140,000 clones, 80% seen once, with roughly 1.2% in the top ten. This clone was observed once. Its specificity is unknown. Input material: PBMCs. This clonotype originated in a male donor in good health and CMV-seropositive.

Here the CDR3 reads CASSLVEGDGEQYF. The CDR3 nucleotides read TGTGCCAGCAGCTTAGTCGAGGGGGACGGCGAGCAGTACTTC. This chain links TRBV7-2 with TRBJ2-7; weak D call: TRBD1 (6 bases). CDR3 length equals 14 residues. Germline values: CDR1 SGHTA, CDR2 FQGNSA. The V gene lost 1 base and the J gene lost 6 bases, with 13 bases spanning the gap.